This T cell receptor (beta chain) was obtained from a study of blood T cell repertoires in COVID-19. Study summary: Samples of COVID-19 (acute and convalescent) were obtained from the United States, Italy and Spain. Sources were T cells, B-cell-depleted T cells, or PBMCs; the material itself was cDNA or gDNA.

Study processing details: Reference gene primer amplification gave estimated nucleated cell counts. Sequenced by immunoSEQ multiplex PCR; TCRdb stores in-frame clones only, minus some. V and J calls and clone size are as listed in that table; D and trimming were resolved from the DNA. The repertoire includes approximately 90,000 clones, about four fifths of them detected once, and approximately 1.2% sits in the top ten. CDR1 and CDR2 from the germline V gene are SGHRS and YFSETQ. The CDR3 consists of 16 residues. Trimming took 5 bases from V and 5 from J; bases not matched to a gene: 9. Sequenced input: peripheral blood. This chain joins TRBV5-1 and TRBJ2-2, with 10 bases fitting TRBD2. The TCR sequence derives from an elderly woman with acute or convalescent COVID-19. This chain's CDR3 is CASRALAGLDTGELFF. The CDR3, as DNA: TGCGCCAGCAGAGCACTAGCGGGACTAGATACCGGGGAGCTGTTTTTT.